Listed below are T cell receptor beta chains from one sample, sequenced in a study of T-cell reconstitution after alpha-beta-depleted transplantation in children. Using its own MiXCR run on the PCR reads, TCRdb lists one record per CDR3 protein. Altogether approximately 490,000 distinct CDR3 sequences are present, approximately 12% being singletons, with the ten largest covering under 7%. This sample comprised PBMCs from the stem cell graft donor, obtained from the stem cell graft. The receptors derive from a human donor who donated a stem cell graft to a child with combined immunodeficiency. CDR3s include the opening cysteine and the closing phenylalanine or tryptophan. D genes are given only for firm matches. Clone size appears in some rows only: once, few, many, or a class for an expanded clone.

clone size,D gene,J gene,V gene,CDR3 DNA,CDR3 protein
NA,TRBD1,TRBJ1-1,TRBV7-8,TGTGCCAGCAGCTTTTGGGCAGGGGGCCGGAACACTGAAGCTTTCTTT,CASSFWAGGRNTEAFF
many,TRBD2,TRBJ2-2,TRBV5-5,TGTGCCAGCAGCTTTCGAGGCGGGGGGGACACCGGGGAGCTGTTTTTT,CASSFRGGGDTGELFF
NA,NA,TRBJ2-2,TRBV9,TGTGCCAGCAGCGTAGGCGGAGCCCGCGCCGGGGAGCTGTTTTTT,CASSVGGARAGELFF
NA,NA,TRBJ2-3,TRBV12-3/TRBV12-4,TGTGCCAGCAGTTTGCAGCCAATCACAGATACGCAGTATTTT,CASSLQPITDTQYF
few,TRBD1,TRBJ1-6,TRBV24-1,TGTGCCACCCATTCGGGACAGCGGAATTCACCCCTCCACTTT,CATHSGQRNSPLHF
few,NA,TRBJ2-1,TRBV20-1,TGCAGTGCTAGAAGCCGGAGTGGCGGGATTGTTGAGCAGTTCTTC,CSARSRSGGIVEQFF
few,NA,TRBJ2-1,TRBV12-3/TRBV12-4,TGTGCCAGCAGTTTCTTTTTGCGAGGGGGGTCCTACAATGAGCAGTTCTTC,CASSFFLRGGSYNEQFF
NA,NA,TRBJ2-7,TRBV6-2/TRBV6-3,TGTGCCAGCAGTTACATAGGTTTCTACGAGCAGTACTTC,CASSYIGFYEQYF
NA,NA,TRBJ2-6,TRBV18,TGTGCCAGCTCACCGAGGGGGGACGGGGCCAACGTCCTGACTTTC,CASSPRGDGANVLTF
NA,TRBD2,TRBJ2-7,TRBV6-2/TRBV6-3,TGTGCCAGCAGCAACCGGGGGGGCACCTACGAGCAGTACTTC,CASSNRGGTYEQYF